The sequence of this T cell receptor (beta chain) was determined in a study of metastatic and nonmetastatic thyroid tumors. Study summary: The study looked at repertoires side by side in blood and in tumor or nodule tissue from malignant and benign thyroid patients.

In the authors' methods: For papillary thyroid cancer, a distant-metastasis classifier was constructed from CDR3 differences observed across clinicopathological groups. TCRdb re-called the PCR reads via MiXCR. These V and J calls derive from TCRdb rather than the authors' analysis. This sample has over 30,000 clones, with about 21% found just once. Overall study findings and caveats: Reports indicated that malignant thyroid tumors showed significantly higher TCR beta diversity than benign nodules did, in blood and tumor.

The sample holds a few counts of this clone. Its antigen is unknown. Prior to thyroid surgery, none of the patients had received any treatment. From germline, CDR1 is MNHEY and CDR2 SVGAGI. Trimming took 6 bases from V and 3 from J; bases not matched to a gene: 17. The CDR3 has 18 residues. The sequencing sample was made of tumor tissue. This TCR came from a male donor with papillary thyroid cancer or a benign thyroid nodule (not recorded which). Some clones in this sample may be carry-over from other donors' samples. The chain recombines TRBV6-5 with TRBJ2-7, with 10 positions matching TRBD1. The CDR3 region is CASSSRLGTGVVVYEQYF. CDR3 in DNA: TGTGCCAGCAGCTCGCGGCTGGGGACAGGGGTCGTAGTCTACGAGCAGTACTTC.